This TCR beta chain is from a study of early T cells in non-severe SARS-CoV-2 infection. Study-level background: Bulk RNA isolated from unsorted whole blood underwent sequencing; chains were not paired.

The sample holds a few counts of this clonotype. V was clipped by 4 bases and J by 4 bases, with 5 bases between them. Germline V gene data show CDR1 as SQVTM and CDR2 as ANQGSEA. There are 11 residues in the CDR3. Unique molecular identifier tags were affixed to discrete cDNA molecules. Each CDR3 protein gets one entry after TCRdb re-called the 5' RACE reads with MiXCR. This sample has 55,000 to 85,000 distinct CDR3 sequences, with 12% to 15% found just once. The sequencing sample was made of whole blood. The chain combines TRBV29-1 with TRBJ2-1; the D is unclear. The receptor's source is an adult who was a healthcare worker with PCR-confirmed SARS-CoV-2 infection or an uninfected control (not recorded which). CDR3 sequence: CSVGGYNEQFF. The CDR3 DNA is TGCAGCGTTGGGGGATACAATGAGCAGTTCTTC.